This T cell receptor (beta chain) appears in the sequencing data of a study of T cell responses to AZD1222 COVID-19 vaccine. Clones were read by immunoSEQ multiplex PCR, and TCRdb kept only the in-frame ones, dropping some. The sample lists about 120,000 clones, around 85% occurring once. This clone was recorded at least ten times. Its specificity is not known. The length of the CDR3 is 15 residues. CDR1 MNHEY and CDR2 SVGAGI come from the germline V gene. V was clipped by 2 bases and J by 0 bases, with 8 bases between them. Study-wide results and caveats: Regions 160-218 and 743-854 dominated among vaccine-associated CD4 TCRs spanning spike. Recipients of two AZD1222 doses showed rising Spike-specific TCR breadth and depth. Sampling that yielded the repertoires occurred only after the peak T cell response.

The input for sequencing was peripheral blood, taken on day 0 of AZD1222 vaccination. V and J are TRBV6-5 and TRBJ1-5, with D unclear. This TCR was sampled from an adult in good health. CDR3 amino acids: CASSYDGNSNQPQHF. The CDR3, as DNA: TGTGCCAGCAGTTACGACGGAAATAGCAATCAGCCCCAGCATTTT.